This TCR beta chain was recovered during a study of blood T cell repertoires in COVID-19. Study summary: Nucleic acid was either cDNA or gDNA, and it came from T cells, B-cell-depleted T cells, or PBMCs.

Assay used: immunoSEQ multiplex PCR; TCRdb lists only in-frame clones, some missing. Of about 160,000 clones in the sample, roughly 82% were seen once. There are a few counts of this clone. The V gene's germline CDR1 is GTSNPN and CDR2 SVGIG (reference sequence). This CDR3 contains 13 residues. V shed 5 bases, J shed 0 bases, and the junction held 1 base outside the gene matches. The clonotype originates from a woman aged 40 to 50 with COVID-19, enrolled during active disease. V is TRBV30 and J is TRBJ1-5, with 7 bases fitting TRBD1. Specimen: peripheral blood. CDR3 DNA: TGTGCCTGGGGACAGGATAGCAATCAGCCCCAGCATTTT. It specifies CAWGQDSNQPQHF.